Below, 18 T cell receptor beta chains from the same sample are listed, as sequenced in a study of cytomegalovirus exposure and HLA in healthy donors (dated by TCRdb to the late 2010s). Libraries were made using the immunoSEQ multiplex PCR assay. For the multiplex PCR, a mixture combining 60 forward primers for TCR Vbeta segments and 13 reverse primers for TCR Jbeta segments was used. The table was pulled from immuneACCESS by TCRdb, which kept in-frame rearrangements only. Such tables lose some clones; where checked, under half of the loss comes from unresolved V genes, and the rest has no known cause. For this sample there are some 180,000 clones; approximately 80% appear just once. Of the sample, about 3% falls within the top ten clones. The sample comprised PBMCs. The receptors here all came from a female donor in good health and CMV-seronegative.

V gene TRBV27 combines with J gene TRBJ2-1; TRBD2 agrees at 9 bases. Germline CDR1 is MNHEY and CDR2 is SMNVEV (reference sequence). The CDR3 extends over 17 amino acids. With 2 bases clipped from V and 1 base from J, the junction kept 6 bases outside the gene matches. The DNA of the CDR3 is TGTGCCAGCAGTTTAGGGACTAGCCTCCCTTCCTACAATGAGCAGTTCTTC. Its translation is CASSLGTSLPSYNEQFF.

The chain combines TRBV5-6 with TRBJ1-5, with 9 bases lining up with TRBD1. CDR3 length equals 15 residues. The ends lost 5 bases at V and 4 bases at J; junction bases unmatched: 7. Germline CDR1 is SGHDT and CDR2 is YYEEEE. CDR3 coding DNA: TGTGCCAGCAGTAGAGGACAGGGGCGAAATCAGCCCCAGCATTTT. This sequence encodes CASSRGQGRNQPQHF.

The gene calls are TRBV6-1 and TRBJ1-1, with TRBD1 identical over 7 bases. This CDR3 comprises 14 residues. V dropped 7 bases and J dropped 5; count of bases not matched to a gene: 10. From germline, CDR1 is MNHNS and CDR2 SASEGT. CDR3 protein: CASNTGVGRTEAFF. The CDR3, as DNA: TGTGCCAGCAATACAGGGGTGGGGAGGACTGAAGCTTTCTTT.

The genes are TRBV6-1 and TRBJ1-1; unclear D gene. The ends were cut back, 2 bases at V and 9 bases at J, with 16 bases in the middle. The CDR3 runs to 14 residues. The germline gives CDR1 MNHNS, CDR2 SASEGT. DNA of the CDR3: TGTGCCAGCAGTGAATTAGGAGGGTTGGGAAAAGCTTTCTTT. Residues: CASSELGGLGKAFF.

The J gene is TRBJ1-5, the V gene TRBV21-1; no DNA check was done on the table's D call, TRBD1. TRBV21-1 represents a pseudogene. This CDR3 has 16 amino acids. CDR3 amino acids: CASSKAGRGEHQPQHF. CDR3 nucleotides: TGTGCCAGCAGCAAAGCGGGCAGGGGAGAGCATCAGCCCCAGCATTTT.

The chain has TRBV18 and TRBJ1-1; 10 bases align to TRBD1. V lost 0 bases to trimming and J lost 1 base; unmatched junction nucleotides: 2. This CDR3 is 16 amino acids long. CDR1 and CDR2 from the germline V gene are KGHSH and LQKENI. CDR3 coding DNA: TGTGCCAGCTCACCACCGACAGGGGGCTCGAACACTGAAGCTTTCTTT. Amino acids: CASSPPTGGSNTEAFF.

The J gene is TRBJ2-3, the V gene TRBV19, with 9 bases lining up with TRBD1. Trimming removed 8 bases from V and 6 bases from J; junction bases left unmatched: 6. Germline assignment: CDR1 LNHDA and CDR2 SQIVND (reference sequence). CDR3 length: 13 amino acids. The chain's CDR3 is CASATGGFDTQYF. In nucleotides, the CDR3 is TGTGCCAGTGCGACAGGGGGATTCGATACGCAGTATTTT.

The J gene is TRBJ2-5, the V gene TRBV13; 8 nucleotides agree with TRBD1. Germline assignment: CDR1 PRHDT and CDR2 FYEKMQ (reference sequence). V gave up 3 bases and J gave up 2 bases; unmatched junction bases: 5. The CDR3 runs to 15 residues. In nucleotides, the CDR3 is TGTGCCAGCAGCTTCTACAGGGGGAAGCAAGAGACCCAGTACTTC. Its translation is CASSFYRGKQETQYF. Full variable domain (outside the CDR3, taken from reference TRBV13 and TRBJ2-5): AAGVIQSPRHLIKEKRETATLKCYPIPRHDTVYWYQQGPGQDPQFLISFYEKMQSDKGSIPDRFSAQQFSDYHSELNMSSLELGDSALYFCASSFYRGKQETQYFGPGTRLLVL.

The chain is built from TRBV27 and TRBJ2-7; D is perhaps TRBD1 (5 bases). V lost 4 bases to trimming and J lost 0 bases, with 10 bases between them. Germline CDR1 is MNHEY and CDR2 is SMNVEV (reference sequence). The CDR3 has 14 amino acids. The CDR3 here is CASSSKGISYEQYF. The CDR3 bases are TGTGCCAGCAGTTCAAAGGGGATCTCCTACGAGCAGTACTTC.

This chain uses TRBV7-5 with TRBJ1-2; the table's D call, TRBD1, has no DNA check behind it. TRBV7-5 has pseudogene status. The CDR3 sequence is 15 residues long. The CDR3 region has the DNA TGTGCCAGAAGCCCTGAGGACAGGGGGCAGGATGGCTACACCTTC. Translated: CARSPEDRGQDGYTF.

The V and J genes are TRBV7-2 and TRBJ2-1; 7 bases match TRBD2. The CDR3 sequence is 14 residues long. From germline, CDR1 is SGHTA and CDR2 FQGNSA. Trimming removed 2 bases from V and 4 bases from J; junction bases left unmatched: 2. CDR3 DNA: TGTGCCAGCAGCTTACAGCGGGGTTACAATGAGCAGTTCTTC. Encoded protein: CASSLQRGYNEQFF. The complete variable domain, with remaining parts taken from reference TRBV7-2 and TRBJ2-1, reads GAGVSQSPSNKVTEKGKDVELRCDPISGHTALYWYRQSLGQGLEFLIYFQGNSAPDKSGLPSDRFSAERTGGSVSTLTIQRTQQEDSAVYLCASSLQRGYNEQFFGPGTRLTVL.

This clone appeared a few times. The chain is built from TRBV30 and TRBJ2-5, with TRBD2 matching 13 bases. Germline V gives CDR1 GTSNPN, CDR2 SVGIG (reference sequence). This CDR3 is 14 amino acids long. The CDR3 spells CGITLAGGFETQYF. In DNA, the CDR3 is TGTGGCATTACACTAGCGGGAGGGTTTGAGACCCAGTACTTC.

The rearrangement joins TRBV7-3 to TRBJ2-5, with 7 positions matching TRBD2. CDR1 is SGHTA and CDR2 is FQGTGA in the germline V gene. The trim removed 2 bases at V and 5 bases at J, leaving 8 bases unmatched. The length of the CDR3 is 15 residues. In DNA form, the CDR3 reads TGTGCCAGCAGCTTATGGGGGGGTGTGGGGGAGACCCAGTACTTC. As protein: CASSLWGGVGETQYF.

This rearrangement joins TRBV11-3 to TRBJ2-3; 10 bases fit TRBD2. Germline CDR1 and CDR2: SGHNT and YENEEA. The CDR3 runs 18 residues. V was clipped by 7 bases and J by 1 base; unmatched bases: 14. CDR3 amino acids: CASTRRSSGGFRTDTQYF. CDR3 sequence (DNA): TGTGCCAGCACACGCCGATCTAGCGGGGGATTTCGCACAGATACGCAGTATTTT.

The chain joins TRBV28 to TRBJ1-5; TRBD1 aligns across 9 bases. The CDR3 is made up of 15 amino acids. V trimming: 5 bases; J trimming: 4 bases; junction bases outside the gene matches: 6. Germline V gene lookup returns CDR1 MDHEN and CDR2 SYDVKM. The CDR3 is CASSPTGGGNQPQHF. The CDR3 DNA reads TGTGCCAGCAGTCCCACAGGGGGCGGGAATCAGCCCCAGCATTTT.

The V and J genes are TRBV11-2 and TRBJ2-2; 16 bases are a match to TRBD2. The CDR3 is 18 residues long. J gave up 1 base and V 4 bases, and 3 bases lay outside the gene matches. Germline V gives CDR1 SGHAT, CDR2 FQNNGV. CDR3 DNA sequence: TGTGCCAGCAGCTGGGGACTAGCGGGGGGGCGGAACACCGGGGAGCTGTTTTTT. It encodes CASSWGLAGGRNTGELFF.

This sequence joins TRBV5-4 and TRBJ1-1; the D is unclear. This CDR3 is 14 amino acids long. Trimming stripped 2 bases from V and 0 bases from J, with 8 bases between. Per germline, CDR1 SGHNT and CDR2 YYREEE (reference sequence). The CDR3 protein is CASSFFPVNTEAFF. In DNA form, the CDR3 reads TGTGCCAGCAGCTTTTTCCCCGTGAACACTGAAGCTTTCTTT.

The chain carries TRBV7-9 and TRBJ1-5; possible D gene TRBD1, 6 bases. This CDR3 comprises 14 residues. Trimming left V 5 bases short and J 4 bases short, with 12 bases between. Germline V gives CDR1 SEHNR, CDR2 FQNEAQ (reference sequence). CDR3 sequence (DNA): TGTGCCAGCAGCCACGGGACAACTAATCAGCCCCAGCATTTT. Translation gives CASSHGTTNQPQHF.